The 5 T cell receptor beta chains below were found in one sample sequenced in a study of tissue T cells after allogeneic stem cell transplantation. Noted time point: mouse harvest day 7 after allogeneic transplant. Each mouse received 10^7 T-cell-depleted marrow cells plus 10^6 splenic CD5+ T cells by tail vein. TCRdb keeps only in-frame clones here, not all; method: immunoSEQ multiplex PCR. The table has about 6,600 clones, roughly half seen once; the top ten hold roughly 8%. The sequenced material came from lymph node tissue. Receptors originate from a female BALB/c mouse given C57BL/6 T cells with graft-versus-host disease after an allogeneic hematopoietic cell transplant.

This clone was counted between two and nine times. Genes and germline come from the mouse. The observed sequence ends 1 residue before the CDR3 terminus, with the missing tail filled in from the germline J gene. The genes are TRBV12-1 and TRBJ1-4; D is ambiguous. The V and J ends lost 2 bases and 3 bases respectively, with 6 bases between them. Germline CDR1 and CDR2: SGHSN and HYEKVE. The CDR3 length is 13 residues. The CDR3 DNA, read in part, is TGTGCCAGCTCTCCCTCTACCAACGAAAGATTATTT. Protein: CASSPSTNERLF. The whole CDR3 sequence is CASSPSTNERLFF.

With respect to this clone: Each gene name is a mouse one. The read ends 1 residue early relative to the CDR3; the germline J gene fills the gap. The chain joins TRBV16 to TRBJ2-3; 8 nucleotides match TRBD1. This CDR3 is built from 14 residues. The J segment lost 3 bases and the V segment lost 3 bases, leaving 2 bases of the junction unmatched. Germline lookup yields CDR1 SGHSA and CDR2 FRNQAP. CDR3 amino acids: CASSFQGAAETLYF. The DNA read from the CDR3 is TGTGCAAGCAGCTTCCAGGGGGCAGCAGAAACGCTGTAT. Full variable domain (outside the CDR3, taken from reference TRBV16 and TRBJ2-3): NAGVIQTPRHKVTGKGQEATLWCEPISGHSAVFWYRQTIVQGLEFLTYFRNQAPIDDSGMPKERFSAQMPNQSHSTLKIQSTQPQDSAVYLCASSFQGAAETLYFGSGTRLTVL.

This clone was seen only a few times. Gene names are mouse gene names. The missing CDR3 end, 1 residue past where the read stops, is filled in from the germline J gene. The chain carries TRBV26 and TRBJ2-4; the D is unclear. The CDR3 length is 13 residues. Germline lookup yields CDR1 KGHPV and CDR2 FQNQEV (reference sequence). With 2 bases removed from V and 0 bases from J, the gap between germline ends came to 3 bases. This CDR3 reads CASSLISQNTLYF. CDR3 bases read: TGTGCCAGCAGTCTGATCAGTCAAAACACCTTGTAC. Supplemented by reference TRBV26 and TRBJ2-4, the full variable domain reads NSKVIQTPRYLVKGQGQKAKMRCIPEKGHPVVFWYQQNKNNEFKFLINFQNQEVLQQIDMTEKRFSAECPSNSPCSLEIQSSEAGDSALYLCASSLISQNTLYFGAGTRLSVL.

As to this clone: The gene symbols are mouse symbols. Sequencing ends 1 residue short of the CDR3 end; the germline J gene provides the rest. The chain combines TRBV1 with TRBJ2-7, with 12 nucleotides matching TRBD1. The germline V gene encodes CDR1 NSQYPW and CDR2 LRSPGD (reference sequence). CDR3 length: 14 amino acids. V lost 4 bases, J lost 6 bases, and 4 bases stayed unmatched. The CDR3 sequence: CTCSDRDRGLEQYF. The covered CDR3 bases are TGCACCTGCAGTGACCGGGACAGGGGGCTTGAACAGTAC. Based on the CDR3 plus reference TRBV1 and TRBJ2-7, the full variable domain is VTLLEQNPRWRLVPRGQAVNLRCILKNSQYPWMSWYQQDLQKQLQWLFTLRSPGDKEVKSLPGADYLATRVTDTELRLQVANMSQGRTLYCTCSDRDRGLEQYFGPGTRLTVL.

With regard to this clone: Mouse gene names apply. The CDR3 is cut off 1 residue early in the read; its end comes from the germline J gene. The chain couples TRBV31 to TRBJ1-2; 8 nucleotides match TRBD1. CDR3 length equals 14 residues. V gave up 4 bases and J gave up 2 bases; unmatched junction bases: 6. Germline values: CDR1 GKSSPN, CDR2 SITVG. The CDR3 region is CAWTGQGGNSDYTF. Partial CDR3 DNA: TGTGCCTGGACCGGACAGGGAGGGAACTCCGACTACACC.